This T cell receptor (beta chain) was observed in a study of shared clonotypes between healthy human individuals. Findings and caveats of the study: A reduction in generation probabilities was seen for non-shared clonotypes relative to those shared by all four donors.

The V and J ends lost 5 bases and 4 bases respectively, with 21 bases between them. The CDR3 has 16 amino acids. Germline V CDR1 and CDR2: SGHAT, FQNNGV. A deep-level run was used for the assay. For every subset, genomic DNA was evenly distributed across several immunoSEQ plates. Some clones are missing from TCRdb's copy, which holds only in-frame ones; the method was immunoSEQ multiplex PCR. The table shows some 980,000 clones, with around 80% occurring only once. About this clone: Its matching antigen is unknown.

The sequenced material came from memory CD4+ T cells sorted from blood. Subset defined: CD45RA-negative fraction. The receptor comes from a man between 18 and 29 years old in good health. The V call is TRBV11-2, the J call TRBJ2-7; weak D call: TRBD2 (7 bases). CDR3 in amino acids: CASSLSGGGGRYEQYF. Written as DNA, the CDR3 is TGTGCCAGCAGCCTATCGGGAGGAGGGGGGAGATACGAGCAGTACTTC.